Below, 10 T cell receptor beta chains from the same sample are listed, as sequenced in a study of blood T cell repertoires in COVID-19. Measured with immunoSEQ multiplex PCR; TCRdb has only the in-frame clones, and not every one. The sample has a few hundred thousand clones, roughly 85% seen once; the top ten hold 3.5% to 4%. Input material: PBMCs or T cells enriched from blood (not recorded which). These receptor sequences come from a woman in her thirties or forties with acute COVID-19.

The V gene is TRBV29-1, the J gene TRBJ1-1; the D gene is possibly TRBD1 (6 bases). V was pared by 0 bases and J by 6 bases, with 11 bases between. The CDR3 has 13 residues. Germline CDR1 reads SQVTM; CDR2 reads ANQGSEA. The CDR3 DNA sequence: TGCAGCGTTGAAGAGGGGTCAGGGGCTGAAGCTTTCTTT. This translates into CSVEEGSGAEAFF.

The V and J genes are TRBV18 and TRBJ2-7; D is possibly TRBD2 (5 bases). The germline V and J ends were trimmed by 1 base and 5 bases, with 12 bases remaining between them. The germline CDR1 and CDR2 sequences are KGHSH and LQKENI. CDR3 length equals 14 residues. CDR3 sequence (DNA): TGTGCCAGCTCACCACAGGCCCTCGGGGACGAGCAGTACTTC. This encodes CASSPQALGDEQYF.

The rearrangement joins TRBV14 to TRBJ2-5, with 9 bases fitting TRBD1. The ends lost 3 bases at V and 7 bases at J; junction bases unmatched: 3. Germline V gives CDR1 SGHDN, CDR2 FVKESK. CDR3 size: 13 residues. The CDR3 bases are TGTGCCAGCAGCCAGCCGGGACAGGGGACCCAGTACTTC. Its translation: CASSQPGQGTQYF.

The chain has TRBV6-6 and TRBJ2-3; 10 bases fit TRBD1. From germline, CDR1 is MNHNY and CDR2 SVGAGI (reference sequence). This CDR3 is 14 amino acids long. Unmatched junction bases numbered 6, after V lost 6 bases and J lost 6 bases. CDR3 nucleotide sequence: TGTGCCAGCAGACGACAGGGGGCTGTGGATACGCAGTATTTT. Its protein product is CASRRQGAVDTQYF.

CDR3 sequence: CASSYPSRGQETQYF. CDR3 coding DNA: TGTGCCAGCAGTTACCCGAGTCGGGGCCAAGAGACCCAGTACTTC. The V and J genes are TRBV6-5 and TRBJ2-5; a weak D match, TRBD2 (5 bases). The V and J ends lost 2 bases and 1 base respectively, with 11 bases between them. The CDR3 has 15 amino acids. Germline CDR1 reads MNHEY; CDR2 reads SVGAGI.

The V and J genes are TRBV3-1 (or the pseudogene TRBV3-2) and TRBJ1-2; a weak D match, TRBD1 (5 bases). Deletions cut 4 bases from V and 7 bases from J, with 19 bases between. This CDR3 has 15 residues. Looked up from germline, CDR1 is LGHDT and CDR2 is YNNKEL (reference sequence). The CDR3 here is CASSLNAELGGGYTF. The CDR3, as DNA: TGTGCCAGCAGCCTCAATGCCGAGCTGGGGGGTGGCTACACCTTC.

This clone was seen once. The chain has TRBV10-2 and TRBJ2-1; 9 bases fit TRBD2. Germline CDR1 is WSHSY and CDR2 is SAAADI. This CDR3 region has 17 residues. After removal of 5 bases from V and 6 bases from J, the junction contained 14 bases not matched to a gene. The CDR3 protein is CASSTAFRLAVSNEQFF. DNA of the CDR3: TGCGCCAGCAGTACCGCCTTCCGACTAGCGGTTAGCAATGAGCAGTTCTTC.

This clone has more than one count but fewer than ten. This chain links TRBV27 with TRBJ1-5, with D perhaps TRBD1 (5 bases). V was pared by 0 bases and J by 5 bases, with 17 bases between. CDR1 and CDR2 from the germline V gene are MNHEY and SMNVEV (reference sequence). The length of the CDR3 is 17 residues. The CDR3 is CASSLSSFPGGDQPQHF. The CDR3 bases are TGTGCCAGCAGTTTATCCAGCTTCCCCGGGGGAGATCAGCCCCAGCATTTT.

V is TRBV5-8 and J is TRBJ2-1, with 10 positions matching TRBD1. Germline CDR1 SGHTS, CDR2 YDEGEE. The trim removed 4 bases at V and 9 bases at J, leaving 7 bases unmatched. The CDR3 has 14 amino acids. The CDR3 spells CASSGGTGEFEQFF. In DNA form, the CDR3 reads TGTGCCAGCAGCGGCGGGACAGGGGAATTTGAGCAGTTCTTC.

This clone has a count of ten or more. The gene calls are TRBV28 and TRBJ1-3, with 8 bases matching TRBD1. The CDR3 runs 14 residues. The V gene's germline CDR1 is MDHEN and CDR2 SYDVKM. J gave up 1 base and V 8 bases, and 4 bases lay outside the gene matches. The CDR3 nucleotides read TGTGCCAGCCGGGGGGACAGGTCTGGAAACACCATATATTTT. Translating it yields CASRGDRSGNTIYF. Complete variable domain (other parts from reference TRBV28 and TRBJ1-3): DVKVTQSSRYLVKRTGEKVFLECVQDMDHENMFWYRQDPGLGLRLIYFSYDVKMKEKGDIPEGYSVSREKKERFSLILESASTNQTSMYLCASRGDRSGNTIYFGEGSWLTVV.